A selection of T cell receptor beta chains follows, all from one sample in a study of T cells in Graves' hyperthyroidism and ophthalmopathy. TCRdb re-analysed the multiplex PCR reads in MiXCR, keeping a single row per CDR3 protein. The data show 480,000 or so distinct CDR3 sequences, 40% to 50% seen once. Sequenced input: peripheral blood or thyroid tissue (not recorded which). The receptors come from an adult woman with Graves' disease, either hyperthyroidism or ophthalmopathy (not recorded which). Each CDR3 is given with its conserved first and last residue. D genes are given only for firm matches. Part of the rows lack a size; the others show once, few, many or a class for expanded clones.

>TRBV11-2|TRBJ2-7|TRBD1|NA
TGTGCCAGCAGCTTTACAGGGGGGTACGAGCAGTACTTC
CASSFTGGYEQYF
>TRBV15|TRBJ1-1|NA|NA
TGTGCCACCAGCAGAGATCCGGGAGCCAACACTGAAGCTTTCTTT
CATSRDPGANTEAFF
>TRBV7-2|TRBJ2-2|TRBD2|NA
TGTGCCAGCAGCTTAGAGGCTGGACTAGCGTCCGGGGAGCTGTTTTTT
CASSLEAGLASGELFF
>TRBV12-3/TRBV12-4|TRBJ2-7|NA|few
TGTGCCAGCCACGACGGCTACGAGCAGTACTTC
CASHDGYEQYF
>TRBV11-2|TRBJ1-6|TRBD1|many
TGTGCCAGAGACAGGGGAGATTCACCCCTCCACTTT
CARDRGDSPLHF
>TRBV9|TRBJ2-2|NA|many
TGTGCCAGCAGCACCGTGGACACCGGGGAGCTGTTTTTT
CASSTVDTGELFF
>TRBV4-1|TRBJ1-4|TRBD1|many
TGCGCCAGCAGCAGGACAGGGGGCGGCGGAGATGAAAAACTGTTTTTT
CASSRTGGGGDEKLFF
>TRBV5-4|TRBJ1-1|TRBD1|many
TGTGCCAGCAGCGACAGGGGGCAGGGGAACACTGAAGCTTTCTTT
CASSDRGQGNTEAFF
>TRBV9|TRBJ2-2|NA|few
TGTGCCAGCAGCGTAGCTTTACGGGGTTCTACCGGGGAGCTGTTTTTT
CASSVALRGSTGELFF
>TRBV12-3/TRBV12-4|TRBJ1-4|TRBD1|few
TGTGCCAGCAGCCAAGGGACAGGGGCCCCAAGTGAAAAACTGTTTTTT
CASSQGTGAPSEKLFF
>TRBV7-2|TRBJ1-2|NA|few
TGTGCCAGCACCAGACCGGGACTCTATGGCTACACCTTC
CASTRPGLYGYTF
>TRBV20-1|TRBJ2-7|TRBD2|NA
TGCAGTGCTAATCCGGGACTATCCTACGAGCAGTACTTC
CSANPGLSYEQYF
>TRBV3-1|TRBJ1-1|TRBD1|few
TGTGCCAGCAGCCGGTGGGACAGTCGGAACACTGAAGCTTTCTTT
CASSRWDSRNTEAFF
>TRBV7-2|TRBJ1-2|TRBD1|many
TGTGCCAGCAGCTTAAGACAGGGGCCCCTCTATGGCTACACCTTC
CASSLRQGPLYGYTF
>TRBV20-1|TRBJ1-2|NA|NA
TGCAGTGCTAGAGATTTGCAAGCCGCTAACTATGGCTACACCTTC
CSARDLQAANYGYTF
>TRBV19|TRBJ1-4|NA|many
TGTGCCAGCCAGGGGAAGGGAGAAAAACTGTTTTTT
CASQGKGEKLFF
>TRBV7-9|TRBJ1-6|NA|many
TGTGCCAGCAGCTTAGAAAGCTCACCCCTCCACTTT
CASSLESSPLHF
>TRBV13|TRBJ2-5|NA|few
TGTGCCAGCAGCAAACACAGGGCCTCCCAGACCCAGTACTTC
CASSKHRASQTQYF
>TRBV7-3|TRBJ2-2|TRBD2|many
TGTGCCAGCAGCTTAACTGGAGGGGAGGGCATGTTCGGGGAGCTGTTTTTT
CASSLTGGEGMFGELFF
>TRBV28|TRBJ1-2|NA|few
TGTGCCAGCAGTTTATGGGGGGCCCCCCATGGCTACACCTTC
CASSLWGAPHGYTF
>TRBV7-2|TRBJ1-2|TRBD1|many
TGTGCCAGCAGCCAAGCCGGGACAGAGTCTTATGGCTACACCTTC
CASSQAGTESYGYTF
>TRBV7-2|TRBJ1-5|NA|NA
TGTGCCAGCAGCTTACGTGCAGGTGTTGTGCAGCCCCAGCATTTT
CASSLRAGVVQPQHF
>TRBV5-4|TRBJ1-2|NA|many
TGTGCCAGCAGCTTGGCGGGGGGCTTCGGCTACACCTTC
CASSLAGGFGYTF
>TRBV29-1|TRBJ1-1|NA|NA
TGCAGCGTTGTGAGGTGGGTAGGGAGTGAAGCTTTCTTT
CSVVRWVGSEAFF
>TRBV15|TRBJ2-5|NA|many
TGTGCCACCAGCAGAGATTTGGAAGAGACCCAGTACTTC
CATSRDLEETQYF
>TRBV29-1|TRBJ1-2|NA|few
TGCAGCGTTGATACTGGGGTCAGTGGCTACACCTTC
CSVDTGVSGYTF
>TRBV20-1|TRBJ1-4|NA|NA
TGCAGTGCTAGAGATTACGAAAAACTGTTTTTT
CSARDYEKLFF
>TRBV29-1|TRBJ2-5|NA|once
TGCAGCGCGTTGAGTTGGGTCCAAGAGACCCAGTACTTC
CSALSWVQETQYF
>TRBV7-8|TRBJ2-5|NA|many
TGTGCCAGCAGCACGGGAGCTCAAGAGACCCAGTACTTC
CASSTGAQETQYF
>TRBV7-9|TRBJ2-7|TRBD1|NA
TGCGCCAGCAGTGAGAGCCCAGGACAGGGGGCCGCCCTCGACGAGCAGTACTTC
CASSESPGQGAALDEQYF
>TRBV20-1|TRBJ2-7|NA|many
TGCAGTGCTAGAGAGAGTAGGGCATCCTACGAGCAGTACTTC
CSARESRASYEQYF
>TRBV7-8|TRBJ2-7|TRBD1|few
TGTGCCAGCAGTTTTAGGGGACAGGGGGCCTACGAGCAGTACTTC
CASSFRGQGAYEQYF
>TRBV2|TRBJ1-6|NA|NA
TGTGCCAGCAGAGTAGACGGGGGGTCACCCCTCCACTTT
CASRVDGGSPLHF
>TRBV29-1|TRBJ2-5|NA|NA
TGCAGCGTTGAGGGGGACCAGTACTTC
CSVEGDQYF
>TRBV10-3|TRBJ2-7|NA|few
TGTGCCATCACGGGGGATCCCGACCACGAGCAGTACTTC
CAITGDPDHEQYF
>TRBV29-1|TRBJ2-7|TRBD1|NA
TGCAGCTGGACAGGGGGTAGCTCCTACGAGCAGTACTTC
CSWTGGSSYEQYF
>TRBV29-1|TRBJ1-2|NA|many
TGCAGCGCCCTGAGGGGGGGTGGCTACACCTTC
CSALRGGGYTF
>TRBV10-3|TRBJ1-6|NA|NA
TGTGCCATCAGGGGGTTTACCCTCAATTCACCCCTCCACTTT
CAIRGFTLNSPLHF
>TRBV29-1|TRBJ2-7|NA|NA
TGCAGCGCACTCCCCGAGGGGCTTCCCGCAGGGCAGTACTTC
CSALPEGLPAGQYF
>TRBV5-1|TRBJ2-7|NA|many
TGCGCCAGCAGCTCGGGGGACTCCTCCGACGAGCAGTACTTC
CASSSGDSSDEQYF
>TRBV9|TRBJ1-1|NA|NA
TGTGCCAGCAGCGTAGAGGGGACCCAATGGGACACTGAAGCTTTCTTT
CASSVEGTQWDTEAFF
>TRBV10-3|TRBJ1-2|TRBD1|NA
TGTGCCACTAGCGGACAGGGGTCCCATGGCTACACCTTC
CATSGQGSHGYTF
>TRBV2|TRBJ2-7|TRBD2|NA
TGTGCCAGCAGTCACGTCCTAGCGGGAGGTTCTGGTCGGTACGAGCAGTACTTC
CASSHVLAGGSGRYEQYF
>TRBV6-5|TRBJ2-7|NA|few
TGTGCCAGCAGTTCCCGGACTGCGCGCTACGAGCAGTACTTC
CASSSRTARYEQYF
>TRBV9|TRBJ2-5|NA|NA
TGTGCCAGCAATGTAGGGCATCAAGAGACCCAGTACTTC
CASNVGHQETQYF
>TRBV2|TRBJ1-2|TRBD1|many
TGTGCCAGCAGTCCCTTCCGGACAGGGGGCGATGGCTACACCTTC
CASSPFRTGGDGYTF
>TRBV28|TRBJ1-2|NA|many
TGTGCCAGCGAGGAGGGGAACTATGGCTACACCTTC
CASEEGNYGYTF
>TRBV10-3|TRBJ2-7|NA|NA
TGTGCCAGCAGGGGCTTGGACGGGGTCCACGAGCAGTACTTC
CASRGLDGVHEQYF
>TRBV5-1|TRBJ1-5|NA|NA
TGCGCCAGCAGCTTGGCCGAGGGAGATCAGCCCCAGCATTTT
CASSLAEGDQPQHF